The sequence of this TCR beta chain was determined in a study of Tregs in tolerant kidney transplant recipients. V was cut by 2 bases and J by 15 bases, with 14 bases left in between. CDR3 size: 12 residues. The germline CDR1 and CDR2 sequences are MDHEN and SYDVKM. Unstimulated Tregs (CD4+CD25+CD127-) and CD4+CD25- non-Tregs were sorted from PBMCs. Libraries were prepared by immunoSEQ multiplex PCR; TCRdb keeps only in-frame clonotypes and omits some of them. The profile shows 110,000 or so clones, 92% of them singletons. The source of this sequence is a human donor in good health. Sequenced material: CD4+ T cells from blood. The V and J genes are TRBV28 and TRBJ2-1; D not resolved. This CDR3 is CASSLGQGRPFF. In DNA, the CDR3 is TGTGCCAGCAGTTTAGGTCAAGGACGACCGTTCTTC.